This T cell receptor (beta chain) derives from a study of response to subunit inactivated influenza vaccine. Study-wide points: The authors suggested that few new T cells are recruited per seasonal influenza vaccination.

The V and J ends lost 7 bases and 0 bases respectively, with 13 bases between them. CDR1 and CDR2 from the germline V gene are SNHLY and FYNNEI. This CDR3 contains 15 residues. There are a few counts of this clonotype. Its antigen remains unknown. TCRdb called the RT-PCR reads again in MiXCR, with one record for every CDR3 protein. The data hold some 850,000 distinct CDR3 sequences, with around 18% observed a single time. Sequenced material: PBMCs from blood, taken 5 days after vaccination. The chain couples TRBV2 to TRBJ2-1; D may be TRBD2 (6 bases). This clonotype was obtained from a man aged 45-65 years who received an inactivated influenza vaccine. For the CDR3, the DNA is TGTGCCAGCAACCGGAGGGTCCGCTCCTACAATGAGCAGTTCTTC. It specifies CASNRRVRSYNEQFF.